These 24 T cell receptor beta chains share one sample of origin, sequenced in a study of blood T cell repertoires in COVID-19. Libraries were prepared by immunoSEQ multiplex PCR; TCRdb keeps only in-frame clonotypes and omits some of them. The table lists 200,000 to 250,000 clones, 60% to 85% of them singletons. The sequenced material came from peripheral blood. These receptor sequences come from a woman between 65 and 79 years old with acute or convalescent COVID-19.

The table lists this clone with a few counts. This chain connects TRBV7-9 to TRBJ2-6; possible D gene TRBD1, 6 bases. Trimming shortened V by 5 bases and J by 1 base, and 9 bases separated the two germline ends. The CDR3 covers 15 residues. Germline V lookup: CDR1 SEHNR, CDR2 FQNEAQ (reference sequence). The CDR3 is CASSLGQSGANVLTF. CDR3 nucleotide sequence: TGTGCCAGCAGCCTAGGACAGTCTGGGGCCAACGTCCTGACTTTC.

The chain carries TRBV28 and TRBJ1-5, with 8 bases fitting TRBD1. Trimming at V came to 2 bases and at J to 0 bases, leaving 6 bases not matched to a gene. The CDR3 length is 17 residues. Germline V gives CDR1 MDHEN, CDR2 SYDVKM. For the CDR3, the DNA is TGTGCCAGCAGTTTAGGGTCAGGGGGCTATAGCAATCAGCCCCAGCATTTT. Protein: CASSLGSGGYSNQPQHF.

The CDR3 sequence is CASSPGQLYTGELFF. The CDR3 DNA follows: TGTGCCAGCAGCCCGGGACAGCTTTACACCGGGGAGCTGTTTTTT. The chain has TRBV7-9 and TRBJ2-2, with 7 bases matching TRBD1. Germline CDR1 and CDR2: SEHNR and FQNEAQ (reference sequence). V was clipped by 5 bases and J by 3 bases; unmatched bases: 6. The CDR3 runs 15 residues.

A few counts support this clone. The chain combines TRBV28 with TRBJ1-1; possibly TRBD1 for D (5 bases). This CDR3 has 11 residues. The ends were cut back, 4 bases at V and 10 bases at J, with 10 bases in the middle. Germline loops: CDR1 MDHEN, CDR2 SYDVKM. The CDR3 DNA sequence: TGTGCCAGCAGTTCTTGGCAGGGAGCTTTCTTT. Encoded protein: CASSSWQGAFF.

The chain is built from TRBV18 and TRBJ2-2; 7 positions match TRBD1. J gave up 5 bases and V 0 bases, and 3 bases lay outside the gene matches. The germline V gene encodes CDR1 KGHSH and CDR2 LQKENI. The length of the CDR3 is 15 residues. This chain's CDR3 is CASSPPGRGTGELFF. CDR3 coding DNA: TGTGCCAGCTCACCACCCGGCAGGGGGACCGGGGAGCTGTTTTTT. Using reference TRBV18 and TRBJ2-2 for the parts outside the CDR3, the full variable domain is NAGVMQNPRHLVRRRGQEARLRCSPMKGHSHVYWYRQLPEEGLKFMVYLQKENIIDESGMPKERFSAEFPKEGPSILRIQQVVRGDSAAYFCASSPPGRGTGELFFGEGSRLTVL.

V gene TRBV14 combines with J gene TRBJ2-1; tentative D call: TRBD1 (6 bases). This CDR3 comprises 16 residues. The germline V gene encodes CDR1 SGHDN and CDR2 FVKESK. The V gene lost 3 bases and the J gene lost 3 bases, with 15 bases spanning the gap. CDR3 amino acids: CASSHPTGVIYNEQFF. In nucleotides, the CDR3 is TGTGCCAGCAGCCATCCGACAGGAGTAATCTACAATGAGCAGTTCTTC.

V is TRBV5-4 and J is TRBJ2-1, with TRBD2 identical over 8 bases. Germline assignment: CDR1 SGHNT and CDR2 YYREEE (reference sequence). The CDR3 is 15 amino acids. V shed 1 base and J 6 bases; nucleotides not matched to a gene: 6. The CDR3 here is CASSLYQAGANEQFF. Written as DNA, the CDR3 is TGTGCCAGCAGCTTGTATCAAGCGGGAGCCAATGAGCAGTTCTTC. Supplemented by reference TRBV5-4 and TRBJ2-1, the full variable domain reads ETGVTQSPTHLIKTRGQQVTLRCSSQSGHNTVSWYQQALGQGPQFIFQYYREEENGRGNFPPRFSGLQFPNYSSELNVNALELDDSALYLCASSLYQAGANEQFFGPGTRLTVL.

This clone was seen a few times. The sample contains more than one DNA sequence encoding this CDR3. The V call is TRBV5-1, the J call TRBJ2-1, with 11 bases identical to TRBD2. The CDR3 length is 15 residues. Germline V lookup: CDR1 SGHRS, CDR2 YFSETQ. Trimming removed 0 bases from V and 4 bases from J; junction bases left unmatched: 0. The CDR3 DNA reads as TGCGCCAGCAGCTTGGGACTAGCGGGGTACAATGAGCAGTTCTTC. It encodes CASSLGLAGYNEQFF.

The chain couples TRBV11-1 to TRBJ1-1, with 8 bases that match TRBD1. The CDR3 is 15 amino acids. The germline gives CDR1 SGHAT, CDR2 FQDESV (reference sequence). With 10 bases clipped from V and 1 base from J, the junction kept 11 bases outside the gene matches. CDR3 DNA sequence: TGTGCCACCCAGAGGGCGACAGGGGCGAACACTGAAGCTTTCTTT. Protein product: CATQRATGANTEAFF. The complete variable domain, with remaining parts taken from reference TRBV11-1 and TRBJ1-1, reads EAEVAQSPRYKITEKSQAVAFWCDPISGHATLYWYRQILGQGPELLVQFQDESVVDDSQLPKDRFSAERLKGVDSTLKIQPAELGDSAMYLCATQRATGANTEAFFGQGTRLTVV.

This clone was observed a few times. This rearrangement joins TRBV9 to TRBJ1-3; possibly TRBD1 for D (5 bases). CDR1 is SGDLS, CDR2 YYNGEE, per germline. The CDR3 spans 16 residues. V was trimmed by 4 bases and J by 4 bases, leaving 18 bases between them. The CDR3 spells CASSSGGSHRGNTIYF. The CDR3 DNA sequence: TGTGCCAGCAGCTCCGGGGGATCTCACCGGGGAAACACCATATATTTT.

The CDR3 protein is CASSLILAGANEQYF. The CDR3 DNA follows: TGTGCCAGCAGTTTAATCCTAGCGGGAGCCAACGAGCAGTACTTC. This chain connects TRBV28 to TRBJ2-7, with 10 bases that match TRBD2. Germline V lookup: CDR1 MDHEN, CDR2 SYDVKM. The CDR3 has 15 residues. The V and J ends lost 2 bases and 5 bases, in that order; junction bases with no gene match: 6.

The chain recombines TRBV15 with TRBJ2-2; 7 nucleotides agree with TRBD2. Germline values: CDR1 LNHNV, CDR2 YYDKDF (reference sequence). V dropped 7 bases and J dropped 2; count of bases not matched to a gene: 7. The CDR3 length is 15 residues. In DNA, the CDR3 is TGTGCCACCATCCGTAGCGGGTCCAACACCGGGGAGCTGTTTTTT. Amino acid sequence: CATIRSGSNTGELFF.

This clone showed up just a few times. The V and J genes are TRBV18 and TRBJ2-5, with TRBD2 matching over 13 bases. The CDR3 is made up of 15 amino acids. The germline CDR1 and CDR2 sequences are KGHSH and LQKENI. The V segment lost 4 bases and the J segment 5 bases; nucleotides outside the gene matches: 4. Written as DNA, the CDR3 is TGTGCCAGCTCACTGGGACTAGCGGGACCCGAGACCCAGTACTTC. It specifies CASSLGLAGPETQYF.

This clone has only one observation. This rearrangement joins TRBV30 to TRBJ1-4; 9 nucleotides agree with TRBD1. With 0 bases clipped from V and 6 bases from J, the junction kept 5 bases outside the gene matches. CDR1 GTSNPN and CDR2 SVGIG come from the germline V gene (reference sequence). CDR3 length: 15 residues. The DNA of the CDR3 is TGTGCCTGGAGTGTATGGGACAGGGATGATGAAAAACTGTTTTTT. Translated, it gives CAWSVWDRDDEKLFF.

This clone came up once. J is TRBJ1-2 and V is TRBV28; D unresolved. This CDR3 is built from 15 residues. The germline CDR1 and CDR2 sequences are MDHEN and SYDVKM. The ends were cut back, 2 bases at V and 4 bases at J, with 14 bases in the middle. The CDR3 DNA is TGTGCCAGCAGTTTAGGCTCGCAGGCCTTCTATGGCTACACCTTC. It specifies CASSLGSQAFYGYTF.

CDR3 in DNA: TGTGCCAGCAGCTCGGGACATAACTACGAGCAGTACTTC. Translating it yields CASSSGHNYEQYF. This chain joins TRBV7-2 and TRBJ2-7; possible D gene TRBD1, 6 bases. Germline lookup yields CDR1 SGHTA and CDR2 FQGNSA. V was cut by 4 bases and J by 3 bases, with 10 bases left in between. This CDR3 region has 13 residues.

This clone appeared a few times. This chain joins TRBV6-2 or TRBV6-3 and TRBJ2-1, with no clear D. The ends were cut back, 6 bases at V and 7 bases at J, with 16 bases in the middle. The germline CDR1 and CDR2 sequences are MNHEY and SVGEGT. The CDR3 contains 14 residues. The CDR3 here is CASSRGDLWNEQFF. The CDR3 coding sequence is TGTGCCAGCAGCCGAGGAGACCTTTGGAATGAGCAGTTCTTC.

The chain carries TRBV4-1 and TRBJ2-7; possibly TRBD2 for D (5 bases). There are 16 residues in the CDR3. Trimming stripped 3 bases from V and 3 bases from J, with 18 bases between. Germline V CDR1 and CDR2: MGHRA, YSYEKL. The CDR3 DNA is TGCGCCAGCAGCCATGGGGTATCAGCGGCCCTCTACGAGCAGTACTTC. It is translated as CASSHGVSAALYEQYF.

This chain joins TRBV18 and TRBJ2-7; D possibly corresponds to TRBD2 (6 bases). Trimming took off 2 bases at V and 3 bases at J, with 14 bases between the two ends. Germline loops: CDR1 KGHSH, CDR2 LQKENI. The CDR3 covers 15 residues. CDR3 sequence (DNA): TGTGCCAGCTCACCAGGGGTAGCGGAAGACTACGAGCAGTACTTC. As protein: CASSPGVAEDYEQYF.

The chain's CDR3 is CASSRSGQQETQYF. DNA of the CDR3: TGTGCCAGCTCACGGTCGGGACAGCAAGAGACCCAGTACTTC. This chain joins TRBV18 and TRBJ2-5, with 7 bases aligning to TRBD1. In germline, CDR1 is KGHSH, CDR2 LQKENI. CDR3 size: 14 residues. Trimming removed 4 bases from V and 2 bases from J; junction bases left unmatched: 4.

CDR3 DNA sequence: TGTGCCAGCAGTGACTTGAGGGGGCGCGATACTGAAGCTTTCTTT. It codes for CASSDLRGRDTEAFF. The chain employs TRBV6-4 and TRBJ1-1; TRBD1 matches at 7 bases. The CDR3 has 15 amino acids. Germline V gene data show CDR1 as MRHNA and CDR2 as SNTAGT. V was clipped by 1 base and J by 5 bases; unmatched bases: 7.

This clone appeared a few times. The chain's CDR3 is CASSSPHPGQKNIQYF. DNA of the CDR3: TGTGCCAGCAGTTCCCCCCATCCGGGACAGAAAAACATTCAGTACTTC. The chain uses TRBV6-6 and TRBJ2-4; 7 nucleotides line up with TRBD1. After removal of 4 bases from V and 4 bases from J, the junction contained 10 bases not matched to a gene. Looked up from germline, CDR1 is MNHNY and CDR2 is SVGAGI (reference sequence). The CDR3 loop spans 16 amino acids.

This clone appeared a single time. This chain links TRBV21-1 with TRBJ2-2; the D call TRBD2 from the table was never checked on the DNA. TRBV21-1 is noted as a pseudogene. This CDR3 spans 19 amino acids. The CDR3, as DNA: TGTGCCAGCAGCGGACCCTGGACTAGCGGGAGTGTAAACACCGGGGAGCTGTTTTTT. Its protein is CASSGPWTSGSVNTGELFF.

The CDR3 DNA sequence: TGCGCCAGCAGCTTGCAGGGAGGATGGCAAGAGACCCAGTACTTC. Translated, it gives CASSLQGGWQETQYF. The chain is built from TRBV5-1 and TRBJ2-5; D is perhaps TRBD2 (6 bases). V was clipped by 1 base and J by 2 bases, with 12 bases between them. Germline CDR1 reads SGHRS; CDR2 reads YFSETQ. This CDR3 has 15 residues.